This T cell receptor (beta chain) was found in a study of human T cells and chemical hapten exposure. Whole-study context: The study traced per-sample TCR yield variation mainly to small differences in pooled library volumes.

The V gene lost 5 bases and the J gene lost 4 bases, with 14 bases spanning the gap. The CDR3 has 15 amino acids. Germline loops: CDR1 MGHRA, CDR2 YSYEKL. This sample's time point: patch test 1, 2 weeks after DPC sensitization. The sample's treatment: therapeutic diphenylcyclopropenone sensitization with weekly scalp DPC. The study's library attached unique molecular identifiers to single cDNA molecules. TCRdb re-called the RACE reads with MiXCR, one entry per CDR3 protein. The sample holds around 76,000 distinct CDR3 sequences, 12% seen once. This clonotype was seen a few times. V usage is TRBV4-1 and J usage is TRBJ2-2, with D perhaps TRBD1 (5 bases). This sequence was found in a woman aged 55-75 years with alopecia areata. Some clones in this sample may be carry-over from other donors' samples. The specimen comprised whole blood, sampled in connection with sensitization to the hapten diphenylcyclopropenone (DPC). CDR3 region: CASSKQGSVTGELFF. The CDR3 DNA sequence: TGCGCCAGCAGCAAGCAGGGATCGGTCACCGGGGAGCTGTTTTTT.